These T cell receptor beta chains were read from a single sample in a study of control samples from healthy donors and cancer patients. Assay: immunoSEQ multiplex PCR; the TCRdb copy retains only in-frame clones and omits some. The sample lists about 160,000 clones; 70% to 90% were seen once. The sequenced material came from blood. The source is a man aged 25-45 years in good health. Both conserved end residues are trimmed from each CDR3.

CDR3aa: ASRTDMNTEAF
v_gene: TRBV5-4

CDR3aa: ASSFDGSSYEQY
v_gene: TRBV5-1

CDR3aa: ASSQTVGAEQF
v_gene: TRBV9

CDR3aa: ASSRTSGTGEETQY
v_gene: TRBV5-4

CDR3aa: ASRDRVQTYT
v_gene: TRBV6-6

CDR3aa: ASSLDKDKGGGEAQY
v_gene: TRBV11-2

CDR3aa: SVLRDYGGNEQF
v_gene: TRBV29-1

CDR3aa: ASSYSKQIGETQY
v_gene: TRBV6-5

CDR3aa: ASSSMGLKDTQY
v_gene: TRBV5-1

CDR3aa: ASSLEGQPQH
v_gene: TRBV7-9

CDR3aa: ASSPSGSRDTQY
v_gene: TRBV5-4

CDR3aa: ASSITGNTGELF
v_gene: TRBV7-9

CDR3aa: ASSSSSLGYGYT
v_gene: TRBV7-8

CDR3aa: ASSVGGETQY
v_gene: TRBV5-6

CDR3aa: ASSGGAPLGPNTGELF
v_gene: TRBV19

CDR3aa: SVTGQMTSTDTQY
v_gene: TRBV29-1

CDR3aa: ASNVASTPRAEAF
v_gene: TRBV2

CDR3aa: ASSEGHLNEQF
v_gene: TRBV5-4

CDR3aa: SAKGNSGTEAF
v_gene: TRBV29-1

CDR3aa: ASSGGPTPGAEKLF
v_gene: TRBV2

CDR3aa: ASSQDRWGTDTQY
v_gene: TRBV4-3

CDR3aa: ASSVEGGSYNEQF
v_gene: TRBV9

CDR3aa: ASSLSLAENTGELF
v_gene: TRBV5-1

CDR3aa: ASSFPGRYNEQF
v_gene: TRBV7-9

CDR3aa: ASSPRAGTLQDTIY
v_gene: TRBV19

CDR3aa: ASSLKSGATGELF
v_gene: TRBV7-9

CDR3aa: ASSRGQTGNTIY
v_gene: TRBV2

CDR3aa: ATSRDYIRGEKLF
v_gene: TRBV15

CDR3aa: ASSEHQGNTEAF
v_gene: TRBV2

CDR3aa: ASSLGATGYEQF
v_gene: TRBV7-7

CDR3aa: ASSYGQGRGNTEAF
v_gene: TRBV6-5

CDR3aa: ASSTEGLSNQPQH
v_gene: TRBV5-1

CDR3aa: ASSFRLAGEQY
v_gene: TRBV27

CDR3aa: ATSRELRAQH
v_gene: TRBV15

CDR3aa: ASSPSPSGSSTDTQY
v_gene: TRBV27

CDR3aa: ASRGNTEKLF
v_gene: TRBV2

CDR3aa: AWGNRGRQPQH
v_gene: TRBV30

CDR3aa: ATKIGGLNTEAF
v_gene: TRBV15

CDR3aa: ATSAAAGAASSYNEQF
v_gene: TRBV24-1

CDR3aa: ASSVDPGATDTQY
v_gene: TRBV9

CDR3aa: SVNPGTGPGGYT
v_gene: TRBV29-1

CDR3aa: ASSLKSTGVNGNQPQH
v_gene: TRBV5-6

CDR3aa: ASNLNDRAQPQH
v_gene: TRBV28

CDR3aa: ASSTQGDGVGIQY
v_gene: TRBV5-1

CDR3aa: ASSLVGGNYGYT
v_gene: TRBV5-1

CDR3aa: ASSQVPQGFWPQH
v_gene: TRBV4-1

CDR3aa: ASSPPNRGQANYGYT
v_gene: TRBV18

CDR3aa: ASSVGTKPEAF
v_gene: TRBV9

CDR3aa: ASSLQGLKGYEQY
v_gene: TRBV5-1

CDR3aa: ASSRDSDSGLARYNEQF
v_gene: TRBV18

CDR3aa: ASSLSYYGEEREGQGDTQY
v_gene: TRBV3-1/TRBV3-2

CDR3aa: ASTPFPGGSRYEQY
v_gene: TRBV5-1

CDR3aa: ASSFREGDGYT
v_gene: TRBV27